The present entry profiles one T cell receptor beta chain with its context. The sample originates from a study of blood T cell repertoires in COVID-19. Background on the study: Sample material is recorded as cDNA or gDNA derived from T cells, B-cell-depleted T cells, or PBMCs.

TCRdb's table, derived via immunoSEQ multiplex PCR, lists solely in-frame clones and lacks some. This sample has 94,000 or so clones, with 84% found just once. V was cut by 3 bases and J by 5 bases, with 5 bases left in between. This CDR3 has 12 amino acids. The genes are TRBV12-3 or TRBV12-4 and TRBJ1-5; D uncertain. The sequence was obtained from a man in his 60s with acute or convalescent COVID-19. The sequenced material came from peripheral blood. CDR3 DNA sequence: TGTGCCAGCAGTTTCGGGTATCAGCCCCAGCATTTT. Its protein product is CASSFGYQPQHF.